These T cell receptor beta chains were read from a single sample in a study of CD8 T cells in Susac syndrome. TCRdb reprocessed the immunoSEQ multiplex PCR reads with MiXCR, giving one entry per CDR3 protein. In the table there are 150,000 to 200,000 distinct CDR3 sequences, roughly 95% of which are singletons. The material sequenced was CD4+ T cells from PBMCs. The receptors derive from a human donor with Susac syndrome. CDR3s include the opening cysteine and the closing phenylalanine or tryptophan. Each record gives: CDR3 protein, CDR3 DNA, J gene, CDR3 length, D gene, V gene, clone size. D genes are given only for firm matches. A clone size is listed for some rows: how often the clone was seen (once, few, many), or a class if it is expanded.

CDR3aa: CASSATRTDTQYF
CDR3nt: TGCGCCAGCAGTGCGACCCGCACAGATACGCAGTATTTT
j_gene: TRBJ2-3
len: 13
d_gene: NA
v_gene: TRBV5-1
abundance: once

CDR3aa: CAWSEGVDQPQHF
CDR3nt: TGTGCCTGGAGTGAGGGGGTTGATCAGCCCCAGCATTTT
j_gene: TRBJ1-5
len: 13
d_gene: NA
v_gene: TRBV30
abundance: NA

CDR3aa: CASSLPREAQYF
CDR3nt: TGTGCCAGCAGCTTACCCAGGGAGGCCCAGTACTTC
j_gene: TRBJ2-5
len: 12
d_gene: NA
v_gene: TRBV7-2
abundance: NA

CDR3aa: CASSPPPGDLTQYF
CDR3nt: TGTGCCAGCTCACCACCGCCGGGGGACTTGACCCAGTACTTC
j_gene: TRBJ2-5
len: 14
d_gene: NA
v_gene: TRBV18
abundance: NA

CDR3aa: CAWSVSTQGPLYF
CDR3nt: TGTGCCTGGAGTGTATCTACCCAGGGCCCTCTCTACTTC
j_gene: TRBJ2-7
len: 13
d_gene: NA
v_gene: TRBV30
abundance: NA

CDR3aa: CASSLQGGWYEQYF
CDR3nt: TGTGCCAGCAGCTTGCAGGGCGGGTGGTACGAGCAGTACTTC
j_gene: TRBJ2-7
len: 14
d_gene: NA
v_gene: TRBV7-9
abundance: NA

CDR3aa: CASSPMAVPTIAKNIQYF
CDR3nt: TGCGCCAGCAGCCCCATGGCAGTCCCGACGATAGCCAAAAACATTCAGTACTTC
j_gene: TRBJ2-4
len: 18
d_gene: NA
v_gene: TRBV5-1
abundance: NA

CDR3aa: CASSSPERFGSETQYF
CDR3nt: TGTGCCAGCAGTTCCCCCGAGAGGTTCGGTTCGGAGACCCAGTACTTC
j_gene: TRBJ2-5
len: 16
d_gene: NA
v_gene: TRBV12-3/TRBV12-4
abundance: NA

CDR3aa: CSAGTGETQYF
CDR3nt: TGCAGCGCCGGGACGGGCGAGACCCAGTACTTC
j_gene: TRBJ2-5
len: 11
d_gene: NA
v_gene: TRBV29-1
abundance: NA

CDR3aa: CSARDGGRANTEAFF
CDR3nt: TGCAGTGCTAGAGATGGAGGGAGGGCGAACACTGAAGCTTTCTTT
j_gene: TRBJ1-1
len: 15
d_gene: NA
v_gene: TRBV20-1
abundance: NA

CDR3aa: CASSLFWQGLYNEQFF
CDR3nt: TGTGCCAGCAGTTTGTTTTGGCAGGGGCTTTACAATGAGCAGTTCTTC
j_gene: TRBJ2-1
len: 16
d_gene: NA
v_gene: TRBV28
abundance: NA

CDR3aa: CASSSPGTSRHEQFF
CDR3nt: TGTGCCAGCAGTTCCCCCGGGACTAGTCGTCATGAGCAGTTCTTC
j_gene: TRBJ2-1
len: 15
d_gene: TRBD2
v_gene: TRBV28
abundance: NA

CDR3aa: CSAREPGGRGDLQPQHF
CDR3nt: TGCAGTGCTAGAGAACCGGGAGGTAGGGGGGATCTTCAGCCCCAGCATTTT
j_gene: TRBJ1-5
len: 17
d_gene: NA
v_gene: TRBV20-1
abundance: NA

CDR3aa: CATSSEEGGNTIYF
CDR3nt: TGTGCCACCAGCAGTGAGGAGGGCGGAAACACCATATATTTT
j_gene: TRBJ1-3
len: 14
d_gene: NA
v_gene: TRBV15
abundance: NA

CDR3aa: CAWSVPEQTNIQYF
CDR3nt: TGTGCCTGGAGTGTGCCGGAACAGACAAACATTCAGTACTTC
j_gene: TRBJ2-4
len: 14
d_gene: NA
v_gene: TRBV30
abundance: NA

CDR3aa: CASSQNPARTEGYTF
CDR3nt: TGCGCCAGCAGCCAAAACCCAGCCCGTACGGAGGGCTACACCTTC
j_gene: TRBJ1-2
len: 15
d_gene: NA
v_gene: TRBV4-3
abundance: NA

CDR3aa: CSVAPTAIHYGYTF
CDR3nt: TGCAGCGTCGCCCCGACAGCGATCCATTATGGCTACACCTTC
j_gene: TRBJ1-2
len: 14
d_gene: NA
v_gene: TRBV29-1
abundance: NA

CDR3aa: CASSRLGQGGYF
CDR3nt: TGTGCCAGCAGCCGCCTAGGTCAGGGGGGGTACTTC
j_gene: TRBJ2-5
len: 12
d_gene: NA
v_gene: TRBV3-1
abundance: NA

CDR3aa: CASSQDGDGRGYTF
CDR3nt: TGTGCCAGCAGCCAAGACGGGGACGGGCGCGGCTACACCTTC
j_gene: TRBJ1-2
len: 14
d_gene: NA
v_gene: TRBV3-1
abundance: NA

CDR3aa: CASSGELANYNEQFF
CDR3nt: TGTGCCAGCAGCGGGGAACTAGCGAATTACAATGAGCAGTTCTTC
j_gene: TRBJ2-1
len: 15
d_gene: TRBD2
v_gene: TRBV9
abundance: NA

CDR3aa: CSASIGTSGSYEQYF
CDR3nt: TGCAGTGCTAGTATTGGGACTAGCGGGAGCTACGAGCAGTACTTC
j_gene: TRBJ2-7
len: 15
d_gene: TRBD2
v_gene: TRBV20-1
abundance: NA

CDR3aa: CASTEILHEQFF
CDR3nt: TGTGCCAGCACTGAAATTCTCCATGAGCAGTTCTTC
j_gene: TRBJ2-1
len: 12
d_gene: NA
v_gene: TRBV2
abundance: NA

CDR3aa: CAWSARGQGSGELFF
CDR3nt: TGTGCCTGGAGTGCTCGCGGACAGGGGTCCGGGGAGCTGTTTTTT
j_gene: TRBJ2-2
len: 15
d_gene: TRBD1
v_gene: TRBV30
abundance: NA

CDR3aa: CASSTGLAGEDEQFF
CDR3nt: TGTGCCAGCAGCACCGGACTAGCGGGAGAGGATGAGCAGTTCTTC
j_gene: TRBJ2-1
len: 15
d_gene: TRBD2
v_gene: TRBV7-2
abundance: NA

CDR3aa: CASSLSGKAETQYF
CDR3nt: TGCGCCAGCAGCCTTAGCGGGAAAGCAGAGACCCAGTACTTC
j_gene: TRBJ2-5
len: 14
d_gene: TRBD2
v_gene: TRBV5-1
abundance: NA

CDR3aa: CASNPTGEGIQYF
CDR3nt: TGTGCCAGTAATCCGACCGGCGAGGGAATTCAGTACTTC
j_gene: TRBJ2-4
len: 13
d_gene: NA
v_gene: TRBV19
abundance: few

CDR3aa: CATSIGQHYGYTF
CDR3nt: TGTGCCACCAGCATAGGACAGCACTATGGCTACACCTTC
j_gene: TRBJ1-2
len: 13
d_gene: NA
v_gene: TRBV15
abundance: NA

CDR3aa: CASTSWSSYNEQFF
CDR3nt: TGTGCCAGCACGTCGTGGAGCTCCTACAATGAGCAGTTCTTC
j_gene: TRBJ2-1
len: 14
d_gene: NA
v_gene: TRBV6-5
abundance: NA

CDR3aa: CASSRGQRNTEAFF
CDR3nt: TGTGCCAGCAGCCGAGGACAGAGGAACACTGAAGCTTTCTTT
j_gene: TRBJ1-1
len: 14
d_gene: NA
v_gene: TRBV3-1
abundance: NA

CDR3aa: CASSIGTPLGLETQYF
CDR3nt: TGTGCCAGCAGTATCGGGACACCGTTAGGGTTAGAGACCCAGTACTTC
j_gene: TRBJ2-5
len: 16
d_gene: NA
v_gene: TRBV27
abundance: NA

CDR3aa: CASSFPAGTTGETQYF
CDR3nt: TGCGCCAGCAGCTTCCCCGCGGGGACCACGGGGGAGACCCAGTACTTC
j_gene: TRBJ2-5
len: 16
d_gene: NA
v_gene: TRBV5-1
abundance: NA

CDR3aa: CATSRGKGLATQYF
CDR3nt: TGTGCCACCAGCAGGGGCAAAGGGCTAGCTACGCAGTATTTT
j_gene: TRBJ2-3
len: 14
d_gene: NA
v_gene: TRBV15
abundance: NA

CDR3aa: CASSLRGPRAYEQYF
CDR3nt: TGTGCCAGCAGCTTGAGAGGGCCGCGAGCCTACGAGCAGTACTTC
j_gene: TRBJ2-7
len: 15
d_gene: NA
v_gene: TRBV5-6
abundance: NA

CDR3aa: CASSPPSTETQYF
CDR3nt: TGTGCCAGCAGTCCTCCATCGACAGAGACCCAGTACTTC
j_gene: TRBJ2-5
len: 13
d_gene: NA
v_gene: TRBV6-6
abundance: NA

CDR3aa: CASSFAQGPLYTF
CDR3nt: TGTGCCAGCAGCTTTGCACAGGGGCCGTTATACACCTTC
j_gene: TRBJ1-2
len: 13
d_gene: TRBD1
v_gene: TRBV7-9
abundance: NA

CDR3aa: CASSPLSGAGQPQHF
CDR3nt: TGTGCCAGCAGCCCCCTCAGCGGCGCGGGTCAGCCCCAGCATTTT
j_gene: TRBJ1-5
len: 15
d_gene: NA
v_gene: TRBV9
abundance: NA

CDR3aa: CASSLRVRDRVETQYF
CDR3nt: TGTGCCAGCAGCCTCCGAGTCCGGGACAGGGTAGAGACCCAGTACTTC
j_gene: TRBJ2-5
len: 16
d_gene: TRBD1
v_gene: TRBV7-2
abundance: NA

CDR3aa: CSAAGGANVLTF
CDR3nt: TGCAGTGCGGCGGGGGGGGCCAACGTCCTGACTTTC
j_gene: TRBJ2-6
len: 12
d_gene: NA
v_gene: TRBV20-1
abundance: NA

CDR3aa: CASRRGDQPQHF
CDR3nt: TGTGCCAGCAGAAGGGGTGATCAGCCCCAGCATTTT
j_gene: TRBJ1-5
len: 12
d_gene: NA
v_gene: TRBV28
abundance: NA

CDR3aa: CAWSGLAGGPTYNEQFF
CDR3nt: TGTGCCTGGAGTGGGCTAGCGGGAGGTCCCACCTACAATGAGCAGTTCTTC
j_gene: TRBJ2-1
len: 17
d_gene: TRBD2
v_gene: TRBV30
abundance: NA

CDR3aa: CASSSPPGNTEAFF
CDR3nt: TGCGCCAGCAGCTCACCGCCAGGGAACACTGAAGCTTTCTTT
j_gene: TRBJ1-1
len: 14
d_gene: NA
v_gene: TRBV5-1
abundance: NA

CDR3aa: CASSEQGYSGANVLTF
CDR3nt: TGTGCCAGCAGCGAACAGGGCTACTCTGGGGCCAACGTCCTGACTTTC
j_gene: TRBJ2-6
len: 16
d_gene: NA
v_gene: TRBV4-2
abundance: NA

CDR3aa: CASSPAADTQYF
CDR3nt: TGTGCCAGCAGCCCCGCGGCAGATACGCAGTATTTT
j_gene: TRBJ2-3
len: 12
d_gene: NA
v_gene: TRBV21-1
abundance: few